Included here is one T cell receptor (beta chain) sequence, with context. This sample was included in a study of blood T cell repertoires in COVID-19. For the study at large: Sites in the United States, Italy and Spain provided acute and convalescent COVID-19 samples. The analysed material was cDNA or gDNA that came from T cells, B-cell-depleted T cells, or PBMCs.

CDR1 is LNHDA and CDR2 is SQIVND in the germline V gene (reference sequence). The CDR3 totals 15 residues. The ends were cut back, 5 bases at V and 4 bases at J, with 16 bases in the middle. Authors' analysis steps: Estimation of nucleated cell counts relied on the amplification of reference gene primers. Sequenced by immunoSEQ multiplex PCR; TCRdb stores in-frame clones only, minus some. V, J and clone size were drawn from that table, and D and trimming were deduced from the DNA. Here the sample spans about 5,600 clones, approximately 84% being singletons. The chain joins TRBV19 to TRBJ2-3; D uncertain. Sequenced material: peripheral blood. The origin of this receptor is a human donor in a cohort sampled during active COVID-19. The DNA for the CDR3 is TGTGCCAGTAGTCAGGAAACGGTGAGAGCAGATACGCAGTATTTT. Protein: CASSQETVRADTQYF.